Below are 13 T cell receptor beta chains sequenced from a single sample in a study of blood T cell repertoires in COVID-19. Clones were read by immunoSEQ multiplex PCR, and TCRdb kept only the in-frame ones, dropping some. Found here are some 47,000 clones, roughly 80% of them singletons; the top ten hold 35% to 50%. Sequences were obtained from peripheral blood. The receptors were sampled from a human donor in a cohort sampled during active COVID-19.

The chain joins TRBV7-2 to TRBJ1-1; possible D gene TRBD1, 5 bases. The CDR3 totals 14 residues. V was pared by 4 bases and J by 1 base, with 10 bases between. Germline V gene data show CDR1 as SGHTA and CDR2 as FQGNSA. CDR3 nucleotides: TGTGCCAGCAGCTCCGACAGTCGGAACACTGAAGCTTTCTTT. Translation gives CASSSDSRNTEAFF.

V and J are TRBV9 and TRBJ2-1, with 7 bases lining up with TRBD2. Germline values: CDR1 SGDLS, CDR2 YYNGEE. The CDR3 consists of 16 residues. With V trimmed by 0 bases and J by 4 bases, 7 bases remained unmatched. The CDR3 loop is CASSVEGRGSYNEQFF. The CDR3, as DNA: TGTGCCAGCAGCGTAGAGGGGCGGGGGAGTTACAATGAGCAGTTCTTC. Complete variable domain (other parts from reference TRBV9 and TRBJ2-1): DSGVTQTPKHLITATGQRVTLRCSPRSGDLSVYWYQQSLDQGLQFLIQYYNGEERAKGNILERFSAQQFPDLHSELNLSSLELGDSALYFCASSVEGRGSYNEQFFGPGTRLTVL.

To note about this clone: This CDR3 is also generated by other DNA sequences in the sample. This rearrangement joins TRBV12-3 or TRBV12-4 to TRBJ1-1; the D gene is possibly TRBD1 (5 bases). The CDR3 contains 13 residues. Trimming stripped 3 bases from V and 5 bases from J, with 10 bases between. CDR3 DNA sequence: TGTGCCAGCAGTTTGCAGGGCCGGACTGAAGCTTTCTTT. It encodes CASSLQGRTEAFF.

This CDR3 reads CAWSGTGVSTNEKLFF. CDR3 sequence (DNA): TGTGCCTGGAGTGGGACAGGGGTCTCAACTAATGAAAAACTGTTTTTT. The chain combines TRBV30 with TRBJ1-4; TRBD1 matches at 9 bases. The CDR3 extends over 16 amino acids. Germline lookup yields CDR1 GTSNPN and CDR2 SVGIG (reference sequence). V lost 1 base and J lost 0; bases outside the gene matches: 3.

The chain links TRBV7-9 to TRBJ2-4; 9 bases agree with TRBD1. The J segment lost 8 bases and the V segment lost 6 bases, leaving 5 bases of the junction unmatched. Per the germline V gene, CDR1 is SEHNR and CDR2 is FQNEAQ (reference sequence). The CDR3 totals 13 residues. The CDR3 here is CASRLQGADIQYF. CDR3 in DNA: TGTGCCAGCAGACTACAGGGGGCGGACATTCAGTACTTC.

The chain is built from TRBV18 and TRBJ2-7, with 9 bases lining up with TRBD2. The CDR3 length is 15 residues. CDR1 is KGHSH, CDR2 LQKENI, per germline. The trim removed 0 bases at V and 5 bases at J, leaving 5 bases unmatched. The CDR3, as DNA: TGTGCCAGCTCACCACCGGCTAGCGGGGAGAACGAGCAGTACTTC. This codes for CASSPPASGENEQYF.

This clone was counted many times. The gene calls are TRBV5-6 and TRBJ1-5; 7 positions agree with TRBD1. V shed 4 bases, J shed 0 bases, and the junction held 7 bases outside the gene matches. The length of the CDR3 is 16 residues. The germline CDR1 and CDR2 sequences are SGHDT and YYEEEE. CDR3 in DNA: TGTGCCAGCAGCCTACAGGGGACTTATAGCAATCAGCCCCAGCATTTT. It codes for CASSLQGTYSNQPQHF.

The chain is built from TRBV7-3 and TRBJ2-5, with 7 bases fitting TRBD2. The trim removed 6 bases at V and 7 bases at J, leaving 14 bases unmatched. Germline values: CDR1 SGHTA, CDR2 FQGTGA. The length of the CDR3 is 15 residues. CDR3 protein: CASSFSRLAPGTQYF. CDR3 sequence (DNA): TGTGCCAGCAGTTTCAGTCGACTAGCCCCAGGGACCCAGTACTTC.

The chain couples TRBV6-5 to TRBJ2-1, with TRBD2 matching 9 bases. The CDR3 extends over 12 amino acids. Per the germline V gene, CDR1 is MNHEY and CDR2 is SVGAGI. V dropped 5 bases and J dropped 15; count of bases not matched to a gene: 8. Here the CDR3 reads CASSNGGGEWFF. In DNA, the CDR3 is TGTGCCAGCAGTAACGGCGGGGGGGAGTGGTTCTTC.

J is TRBJ2-1 and V is TRBV5-1, with a weak D call TRBD1 (5 bases). Per germline, CDR1 SGHRS and CDR2 YFSETQ. V dropped 0 bases and J dropped 6 bases, with 10 bases sitting between them. CDR3 length: 14 amino acids. The chain's CDR3 is CASSLEGRSNEQFF. The CDR3 DNA is TGCGCCAGCAGCTTGGAGGGGCGGTCCAATGAGCAGTTCTTC.

This clone was observed a single time. The chain carries TRBV6-5 and TRBJ2-2; no reliable D call. The CDR3 loop spans 16 amino acids. Trimming pared 0 bases from V and 4 bases from J, leaving 12 bases between. Germline values: CDR1 MNHEY, CDR2 SVGAGI. The DNA of the CDR3 is TGTGCCAGCAGTTACTCACGGTCCCGTGGCACCGGGGAGCTGTTTTTT. Translated, it gives CASSYSRSRGTGELFF.

This clone was counted between two and nine times. The chain is built from TRBV7-3 and TRBJ1-2, with 7 bases matching TRBD1. J lost 6 bases, V lost 5 bases, and 3 bases had no gene match. Per the germline V gene, CDR1 is SGHTA and CDR2 is FQGTGA. The CDR3 runs to 12 residues. The CDR3 spells CASSNTGDGYTF. The CDR3 DNA is TGTGCCAGCAGCAATACAGGGGATGGCTACACCTTC.

This rearrangement joins TRBV29-1 to TRBJ2-5; possible D gene TRBD1, 7 bases. The CDR3 totals 15 residues. Germline lookup yields CDR1 SQVTM and CDR2 ANQGSEA. The ends were cut back, 4 bases at V and 5 bases at J, with 20 bases in the middle. The CDR3: CSVGEGGAGGETQYF. In DNA form, the CDR3 reads TGCAGCGTTGGGGAAGGGGGCGCTGGAGGGGAGACCCAGTACTTC.